This TCR beta chain is drawn from a study of post-analysis software for immune sequencing data. Looking at the study overall: Relapsing-remitting, secondary progressive and progressive-relapsing forms made up the multiple sclerosis disease courses. Study conclusions and caveats: Controls showed significantly higher normalized Chao1 diversity than did multiple sclerosis patients. F measure grouped same-batch samples tightly together. Comparison of patients with controls showed roughly five TRBV segments more frequent in patients, TRBV5-6, TRBV5-1 and TRBV20-1 among them.

The germline V gene encodes CDR1 SEHNR and CDR2 FQNEAQ (reference sequence). This CDR3 contains 16 residues. Trimming took off 5 bases at V and 0 bases at J, with 11 bases between the two ends. On this clonotype itself: Its antigen is undetermined.

cDNA libraries of TCR beta carried unique molecular identifiers. T cells numbering about 0.85 to 11 million yielded 500,000 to 550,000 cDNA molecules. TCRdb re-analysed the PCR reads in MiXCR, keeping a single row per CDR3 protein. Among around 710,000 distinct CDR3 sequences, just over 45% were seen once, and the ten largest hold roughly 5%. The sample comprised blood. This clonotype originated in a girl aged 10-17 years with multiple sclerosis. V and J are TRBV7-9 and TRBJ2-6, with D perhaps given as TRBD1 or TRBD2 (5 bases each). In DNA form, the CDR3 reads TGTGCCAGCAGCGGGACGGCTCACTCTGGGGCCAACGTCCTGACTTTC. This translates into CASSGTAHSGANVLTF.